Listed below are T cell receptor beta chains from one sample, sequenced in a study of T cell repertoires in cytomegalovirus infection. TCRdb ran MiXCR on the reads and lists one entry per CDR3 protein. The data hold roughly 180,000 distinct CDR3 sequences, with roughly 20% observed a single time. Their specific antigens are unknown. This material consisted of CD8+ T cells from cultured PBMCs, taken from culture after CMV antigen stimulation. These receptors were taken from a human donor in good health (CMV status not recorded). Some clones in this sample may be carry-over from other donors' samples. Both conserved end residues are part of each CDR3. D genes are given only for firm matches. Size is stated for part of the rows, as once, few or many counts, or as a class when the clone is expanded.

>TRBV7-2|-|TRBJ2-3|TRBD2
CASSFLAGPGTDTQYF
TGTGCCAGCAGCTTTCTAGCGGGGCCCGGCACAGATACGCAGTATTTT
>TRBV27|medium-sized|TRBJ2-2|TRBD1
CATLAGGTGELFF
TGTGCCACCCTCGCAGGGGGCACCGGGGAGCTGTTTTTT
>TRBV7-9|-|TRBJ2-2|-
CASSPDGVGELFF
TGTGCCAGCAGCCCCGACGGGGTCGGGGAGCTGTTTTTT
>TRBV7-2|-|TRBJ1-4|-
CASSPRPATNEKLFF
TGTGCCAGCAGCCCTCGACCGGCAACTAATGAAAAACTGTTTTTT
>TRBV7-8|-|TRBJ1-1|TRBD1
CATEDRATEAFF
TGTGCCACCGAGGACAGGGCCACTGAAGCTTTCTTT
>TRBV11-3|few|TRBJ2-4|-
CASSLDRGENIQYF
TGTGCCAGCAGCTTAGATAGAGGGGAAAACATTCAGTACTTC
>TRBV7-8|-|TRBJ2-7|-
CASSLGKAYEQYF
TGTGCCAGCAGCTTAGGTAAAGCCTACGAGCAGTACTTC
>TRBV7-9|few|TRBJ2-7|TRBD1
CASSLELSQGDRPGSYEQYF
TGTGCCAGCAGCTTAGAACTCAGTCAAGGGGACAGGCCGGGATCCTACGAGCAGTACTTC
>TRBV4-1|few|TRBJ1-2|TRBD1
CASSQDRGRFPGNYGYTF
TGCGCCAGCAGCCAAGACAGGGGGCGTTTTCCGGGGAACTATGGCTACACCTTC
>TRBV19|few|TRBJ2-7|-
CASSIPGNYEQYF
TGTGCCAGTAGTATCCCTGGGAACTACGAGCAGTACTTC
>TRBV15|-|TRBJ1-2|-
CATSRDRGFYGYTF
TGTGCCACCAGCAGAGATCGCGGGTTTTATGGCTACACCTTC
>TRBV6-2/TRBV6-3|-|TRBJ2-4|-
CASTDGTSLAKNIQYF
TGTGCCAGCACCGATGGGACTTCGCTAGCCAAAAACATTCAGTACTTC
>TRBV9|-|TRBJ2-1|-
CASSASEIEQFF
TGTGCCAGCAGCGCTAGCGAGATTGAGCAGTTCTTC
>TRBV20-1|-|TRBJ1-1|-
CSAPGGWNTEAFF
TGCAGTGCCCCCGGGGGCTGGAACACTGAAGCTTTCTTT
>TRBV6-6|few|TRBJ1-2|-
CASSYTDIGGYTF
TGTGCCAGCAGTTACACGGACATTGGGGGCTACACCTTC
>TRBV11-2|-|TRBJ2-7|TRBD2
CASSYFSGGAYEQYF
TGTGCCAGCAGCTATTTTAGCGGGGGGGCCTACGAGCAGTACTTC
>TRBV6-6|few|TRBJ1-5|TRBD1
CASSGQETYSNQPQHF
TGTGCCAGCAGTGGACAGGAGACGTATAGCAATCAGCCCCAGCATTTT
>TRBV4-1|few|TRBJ2-7|-
CASSQPDSFYEQYF
TGCGCCAGCAGCCAACCTGACAGCTTCTACGAGCAGTACTTC
>TRBV19|few|TRBJ2-2|-
CASSPRASITGELFF
TGTGCCAGTAGCCCCAGAGCTAGCATCACCGGGGAGCTGTTTTTT
>TRBV28|-|TRBJ2-7|-
CASSTPETTSYEQYF
TGTGCCAGCAGTACCCCCGAGACTACCTCCTACGAGCAGTACTTC
>TRBV7-6|few|TRBJ2-1|TRBD2
CASSSRVAGVYNEQFF
TGTGCCAGCAGCTCCCGGGTAGCGGGGGTCTACAATGAGCAGTTCTTC
>TRBV11-2|-|TRBJ2-7|-
CASSFRVKRTAHSYEQYF
TGTGCCAGCAGCTTTCGTGTAAAAAGGACAGCTCACTCCTACGAGCAGTACTTC
>TRBV7-9|-|TRBJ2-7|-
CASSLGQLDREQYF
TGTGCCAGCAGCTTAGGGCAGCTTGACCGCGAGCAGTACTTC
>TRBV13|-|TRBJ1-2|-
CASSTRQLAYGYTF
TGTGCCAGCAGCACCCGACAGCTTGCCTATGGCTACACCTTC
>TRBV27|-|TRBJ2-7|-
CASSPLGPYEQYF
TGTGCCAGCAGTCCGCTGGGACCCTACGAGCAGTACTTC
>TRBV12-3/TRBV12-4|few|TRBJ2-7|-
CASSLDPRIPYEQYF
TGTGCCAGCAGTTTAGACCCACGCATACCCTACGAGCAGTACTTC
>TRBV6-2/TRBV6-3|once|TRBJ1-1|TRBD1
CASRLTKQGINTEAFF
TGTGCCAGCAGACTCACTAAACAGGGGATAAACACTGAAGCTTTCTTT
>TRBV19|-|TRBJ1-5|-
CASSIGGYSNQPQHF
TGTGCCAGTAGTATTGGAGGGTATAGCAATCAGCCCCAGCATTTT
>TRBV7-7|-|TRBJ2-3|TRBD1
CASSLIRGQGVSTSDTQYF
TGTGCCAGCAGCTTGATAAGGGGACAGGGGGTTTCTACTTCAGATACGCAGTATTTT
>TRBV4-3|-|TRBJ2-7|-
CASSQVDGASYEQYF
TGCGCCAGCAGCCAGGTTGACGGAGCCTCCTACGAGCAGTACTTC
>TRBV6-5|few|TRBJ2-7|-
CASSTGSSYEQYF
TGTGCCAGCAGTACCGGGAGCTCCTACGAGCAGTACTTC